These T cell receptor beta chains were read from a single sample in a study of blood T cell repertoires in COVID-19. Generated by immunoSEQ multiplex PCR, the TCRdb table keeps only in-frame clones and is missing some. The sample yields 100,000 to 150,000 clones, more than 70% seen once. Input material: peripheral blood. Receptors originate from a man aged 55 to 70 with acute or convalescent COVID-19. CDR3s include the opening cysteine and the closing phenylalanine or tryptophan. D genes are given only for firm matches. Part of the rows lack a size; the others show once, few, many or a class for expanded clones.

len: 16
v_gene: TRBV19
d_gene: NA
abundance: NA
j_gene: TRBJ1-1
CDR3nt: TGTGCCAGTAGTATACTTGGGGTGCTGGAGGGCACTGAAGCTTTCTTT
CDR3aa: CASSILGVLEGTEAFF

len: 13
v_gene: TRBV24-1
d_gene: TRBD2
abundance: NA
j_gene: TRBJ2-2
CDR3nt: TGTGCCACCCAGCGGGAGCGGGACGGGGAGCTGTTTTTT
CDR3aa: CATQRERDGELFF

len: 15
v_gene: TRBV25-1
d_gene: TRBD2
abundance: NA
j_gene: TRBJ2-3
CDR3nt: TGTGCCAGCAGTGCCGGGCTAGCGGGGTTGGCTGCGCAGTATTTT
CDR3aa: CASSAGLAGLAAQYF

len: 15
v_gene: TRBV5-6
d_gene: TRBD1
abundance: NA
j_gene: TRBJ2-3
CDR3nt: TGTGCCAGCAGCTTGGATGAACAGGGGACAGATACGCAGTATTTT
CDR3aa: CASSLDEQGTDTQYF

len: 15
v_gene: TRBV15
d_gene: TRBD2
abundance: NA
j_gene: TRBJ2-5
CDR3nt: TGTGCCACCAGCAGACAGCGGGAGTCCCAAGAGACCCAGTACTTC
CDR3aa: CATSRQRESQETQYF

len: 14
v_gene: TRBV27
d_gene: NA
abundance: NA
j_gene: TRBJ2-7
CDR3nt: TGTGCCAGCAGTCGGGAGCTAGGTCGGTACGAGCAGTACTTC
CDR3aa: CASSRELGRYEQYF

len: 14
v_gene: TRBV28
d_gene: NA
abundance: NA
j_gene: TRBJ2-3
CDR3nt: TGTGCCAGCAGTTTTCCCCCCCCTACAGATACGCAGTATTTT
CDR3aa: CASSFPPPTDTQYF

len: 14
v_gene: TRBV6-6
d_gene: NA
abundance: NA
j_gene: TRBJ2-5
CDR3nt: TGTGCCAGCAGTTACGAGGTCCCTCAAGAGACCCAGTACTTC
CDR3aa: CASSYEVPQETQYF

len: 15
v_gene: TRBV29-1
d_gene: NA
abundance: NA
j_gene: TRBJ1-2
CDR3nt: TGCAGCGTGCCGTCCGACAGATACCAGAACTATGGCTACACCTTC
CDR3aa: CSVPSDRYQNYGYTF

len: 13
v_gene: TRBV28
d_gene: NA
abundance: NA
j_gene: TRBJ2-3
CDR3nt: TGTGCCAGCAGTTTCGGACAGCTTTATACGCAGTATTTT
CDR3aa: CASSFGQLYTQYF

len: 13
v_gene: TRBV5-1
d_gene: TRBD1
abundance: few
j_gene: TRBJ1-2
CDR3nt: TGCGCCAGCAGCTCCGACAGGGGAGGTGGCTACACCTTC
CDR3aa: CASSSDRGGGYTF

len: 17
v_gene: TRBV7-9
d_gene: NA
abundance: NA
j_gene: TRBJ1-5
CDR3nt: TGTGTCAGCAGCTTAGTACAGGTGGGGTATCGCAATCAGCCCCAGCATTTT
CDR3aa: CVSSLVQVGYRNQPQHF

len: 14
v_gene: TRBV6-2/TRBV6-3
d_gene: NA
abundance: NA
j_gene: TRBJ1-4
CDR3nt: TGTGCCAGCAGTTGCTCGACGCGGGGGCCCAAACTGTTTTTT
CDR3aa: CASSCSTRGPKLFF

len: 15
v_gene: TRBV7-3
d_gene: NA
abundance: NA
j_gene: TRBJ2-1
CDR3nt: TGTGCCAGCAGCCCTCTTGCGAGCTCCTACAATGAGCAGTTCTTC
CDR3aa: CASSPLASSYNEQFF

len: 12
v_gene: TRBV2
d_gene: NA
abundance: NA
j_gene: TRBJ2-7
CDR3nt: TGTGCCAGCGGAACAGGGAACTACGAGCAGTACTTC
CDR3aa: CASGTGNYEQYF

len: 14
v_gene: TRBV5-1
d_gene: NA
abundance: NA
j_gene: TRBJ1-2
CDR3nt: TGCGCCAGCAGCCCACGTCGCGGTCCTGATAGCTACACCTTC
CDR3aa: CASSPRRGPDSYTF

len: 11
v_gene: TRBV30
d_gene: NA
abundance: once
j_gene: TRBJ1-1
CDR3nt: TGTGCCTGGAAGGGACAAGCTGAAGCTTTCTTT
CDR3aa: CAWKGQAEAFF

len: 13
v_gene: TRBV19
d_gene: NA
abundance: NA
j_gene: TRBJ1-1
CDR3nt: TGTGCCAGTAGTATGGGCAGGGGCACTGAAGCTTTCTTT
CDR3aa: CASSMGRGTEAFF

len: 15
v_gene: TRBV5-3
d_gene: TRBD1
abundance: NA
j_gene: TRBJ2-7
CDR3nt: TGTGCCAGCAGCTTAAGGACAGGGGGGACCTACGAGCAGTACTTC
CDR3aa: CASSLRTGGTYEQYF

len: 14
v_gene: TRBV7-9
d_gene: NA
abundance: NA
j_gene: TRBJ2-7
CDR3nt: TGTGCCAGCAGCTTAGTCGGGGGGCCCTACGAGCAGTACTTC
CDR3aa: CASSLVGGPYEQYF

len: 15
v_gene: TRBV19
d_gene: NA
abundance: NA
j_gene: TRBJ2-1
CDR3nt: TGTGCCAGTAGTATTAGTACTAGCAGAAACAATGAGCAGTTCTTC
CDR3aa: CASSISTSRNNEQFF

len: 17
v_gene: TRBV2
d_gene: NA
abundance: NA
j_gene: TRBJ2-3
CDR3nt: TGTGCCAGCAGCCTCTCTGGGGCCCGGGGGTGGACAGATACGCAGTATTTT
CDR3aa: CASSLSGARGWTDTQYF

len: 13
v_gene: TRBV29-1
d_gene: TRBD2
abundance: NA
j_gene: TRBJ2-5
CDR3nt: TGCAGCGCCAAGCGGGAGGGGAAAGAGACCCAGTACTTC
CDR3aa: CSAKREGKETQYF

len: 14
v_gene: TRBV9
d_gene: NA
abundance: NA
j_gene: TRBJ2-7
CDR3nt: TGTGCCAGCAGCGTAGGTGGGAGCTCCTACGAGCAGTACTTC
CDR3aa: CASSVGGSSYEQYF

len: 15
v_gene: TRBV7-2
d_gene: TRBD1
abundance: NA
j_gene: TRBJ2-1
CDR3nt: TGTGCCAGCAGCCGGGACAGGGGAATAGCCAATGAGCAGTTCTTC
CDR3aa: CASSRDRGIANEQFF

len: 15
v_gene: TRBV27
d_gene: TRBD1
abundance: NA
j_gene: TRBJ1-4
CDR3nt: TGTGCCAGCAGTTTAGGACAGGGGGCTAATGAAAAACTGTTTTTT
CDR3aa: CASSLGQGANEKLFF

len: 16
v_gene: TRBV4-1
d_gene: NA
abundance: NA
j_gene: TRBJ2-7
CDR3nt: TGCGCCAGCAGCCAAGATGGGTCAGTGGAGCGCTACGAGCAGTACTTC
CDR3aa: CASSQDGSVERYEQYF

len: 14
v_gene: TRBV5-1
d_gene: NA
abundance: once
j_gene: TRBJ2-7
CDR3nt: TGCGCCAGCAGCCCAGAAGGACAGTACTACGAGCAGTACTTC
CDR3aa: CASSPEGQYYEQYF

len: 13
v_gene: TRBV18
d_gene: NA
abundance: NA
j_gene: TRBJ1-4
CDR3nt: TGTGCCAGCTCCCCCGTCTCTAATGAAAAACTGTTTTTT
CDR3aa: CASSPVSNEKLFF

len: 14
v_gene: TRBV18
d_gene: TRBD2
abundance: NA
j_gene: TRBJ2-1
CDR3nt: TGTGCCAGCTCACTTTCCGGGACTAGCGCTGAGCAGTTCTTC
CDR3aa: CASSLSGTSAEQFF

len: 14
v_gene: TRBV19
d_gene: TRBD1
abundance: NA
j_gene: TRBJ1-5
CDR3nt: TGTGCCAGTAGTCAGGGGGGTGCAGCGCAGCCCCAGCATTTT
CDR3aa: CASSQGGAAQPQHF

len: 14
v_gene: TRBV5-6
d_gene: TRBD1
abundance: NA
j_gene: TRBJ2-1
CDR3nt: TGTGCCACCTCGGGACAGGGGCCAAGAGATGAGCAGTTCTTC
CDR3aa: CATSGQGPRDEQFF